This TCR beta chain originates from a study of beta chain features in type 1 diabetes. Overall study context: The samples had around 100 million sorted cells examined in all. Study findings and constraints: Still unanswered here is whether HLA type influences TCRB rearrangement. Patients and controls would share equally any PCR tilt toward shorter templates.

All sorted populations exceeded 98% purity. The CDR3 consists of 15 residues. CDR1 SEHNR and CDR2 FQNEAQ come from the germline V gene (reference sequence). Trimming left V 4 bases short and J 4 bases short, with 16 bases between. As regards this clone: Its matching antigen is unknown.

TCRB transcripts that were expressed got sequenced, as all of the isolated RNA had been reverse transcribed. The protocol was immunoSEQ multiplex PCR, while the TCRdb copy is restricted to in-frame clones and leaves out a portion. Of roughly 60,000 clones listed, around three fifths are singletons. The chain combines TRBV7-9 with TRBJ2-5; no clear D gene. The material sequenced was Tregs from blood. This TCR was sampled from a woman aged 18 to 35 in good health. The CDR3 sequence: CASSSQRVRGETQYF. Here the CDR3 DNA reads TGTGCCAGCAGCTCCCAGCGAGTTAGAGGAGAGACCCAGTACTTC.